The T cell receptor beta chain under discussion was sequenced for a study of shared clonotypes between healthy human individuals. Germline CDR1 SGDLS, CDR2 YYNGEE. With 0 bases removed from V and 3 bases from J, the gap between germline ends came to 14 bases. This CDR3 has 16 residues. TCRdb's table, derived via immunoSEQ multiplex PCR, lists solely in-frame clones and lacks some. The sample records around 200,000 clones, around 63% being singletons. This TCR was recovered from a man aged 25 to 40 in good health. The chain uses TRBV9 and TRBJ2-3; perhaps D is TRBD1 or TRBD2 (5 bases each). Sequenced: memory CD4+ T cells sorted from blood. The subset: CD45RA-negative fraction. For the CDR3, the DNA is TGTGCCAGCAGCGTAGTCGAGGGGCGTGGGACAGATACGCAGTATTTT. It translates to CASSVVEGRGTDTQYF.